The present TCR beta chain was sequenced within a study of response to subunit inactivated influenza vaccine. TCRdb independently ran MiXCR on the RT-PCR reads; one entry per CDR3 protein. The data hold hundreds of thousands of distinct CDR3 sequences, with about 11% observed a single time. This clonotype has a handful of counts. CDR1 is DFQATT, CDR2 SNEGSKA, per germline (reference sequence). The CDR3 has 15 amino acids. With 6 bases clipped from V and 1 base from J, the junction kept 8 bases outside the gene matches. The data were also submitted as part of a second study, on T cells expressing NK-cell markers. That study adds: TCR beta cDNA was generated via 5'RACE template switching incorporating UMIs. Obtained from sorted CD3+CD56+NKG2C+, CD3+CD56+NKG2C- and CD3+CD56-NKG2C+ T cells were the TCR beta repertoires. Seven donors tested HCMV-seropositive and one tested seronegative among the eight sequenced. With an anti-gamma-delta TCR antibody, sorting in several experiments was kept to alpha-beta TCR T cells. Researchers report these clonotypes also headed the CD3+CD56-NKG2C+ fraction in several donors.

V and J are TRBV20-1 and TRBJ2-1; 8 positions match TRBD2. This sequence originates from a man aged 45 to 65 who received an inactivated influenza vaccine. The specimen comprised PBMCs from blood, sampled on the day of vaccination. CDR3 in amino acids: CSAPTAGASYNEQFF. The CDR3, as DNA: TGCAGTGCCCCTACAGCGGGGGCGTCCTACAATGAGCAGTTCTTC.